The 9 T cell receptor beta chains below all came from one sample that was sequenced in a study of beta chain features in type 1 diabetes. Isolated RNA was reverse transcribed in full, so expressed TCRB transcripts were sequenced. Measured with immunoSEQ multiplex PCR; TCRdb has only the in-frame clones, and not every one. The table shows about 470,000 clones, with approximately 28% occurring only once. Sequencing was performed on naive CD4+ T cells from blood. These receptors all come from a man younger than 35 in good health.

This clone has a handful of counts. The rearrangement links TRBV29-1 to TRBJ1-2; D ambiguous. Trimming shortened V by 2 bases and J by 1 base, and 2 bases separated the two germline ends. Germline loops: CDR1 SQVTM, CDR2 ANQGSEA. The CDR3 contains 11 residues. CDR3: CSVELNYGYTF. In DNA, the CDR3 is TGCAGCGTTGAACTTAACTATGGCTACACCTTC.

This clone has only a few counts. The chain joins TRBV19 to TRBJ2-5; no clear D. CDR3 length: 14 residues. Per the germline V gene, CDR1 is LNHDA and CDR2 is SQIVND (reference sequence). Trimming removed 8 bases at V and 1 base at J, with 14 bases between. CDR3 region: CASGRSRAQETQYF. The CDR3 DNA follows: TGTGCCAGTGGACGATCTAGGGCCCAAGAGACCCAGTACTTC.

The chain has TRBV10-2 and TRBJ2-7; 8 bases align to TRBD1. The CDR3 is 16 amino acids. Germline CDR1 and CDR2: WSHSY and SAAADI. J was trimmed by 7 bases and V by 4 bases; bases with no gene match: 15. The CDR3 loop reads CASSGKPGTGPLEQYF. The CDR3 coding sequence is TGCGCCAGCAGTGGGAAACCGGGGACAGGACCTTTGGAGCAGTACTTC.

This rearrangement joins TRBV7-2 to TRBJ2-5; TRBD1 matches 7 bases. The ends lost 5 bases at V and 5 bases at J; junction bases unmatched: 17. This CDR3 is built from 17 residues. Germline-derived CDR1 and CDR2 are SGHTA and FQGNSA. CDR3 loop: CASSLDPVTGTGETQYF. The DNA for the CDR3 is TGTGCCAGCAGCCTCGATCCAGTGACAGGGACGGGCGAGACCCAGTACTTC.

On this clone itself: Other nucleotide sequences from this sample produce the same CDR3. V gene TRBV20-1 combines with J gene TRBJ2-7; D is undetermined. Germline V CDR1 and CDR2: DFQATT, SNEGSKA (reference sequence). Trimming pared 1 base from V and 1 base from J, leaving 2 bases between. This CDR3 spans 11 amino acids. DNA of the CDR3: TGCAGTGCTAGAGGGTCCTACGAGCAGTACTTC. Translation: CSARGSYEQYF.

This clone occurred once. The rearrangement joins TRBV5-1 to TRBJ1-5; D gene unclear. The germline CDR1 and CDR2 sequences are SGHRS and YFSETQ. V was shortened by 2 bases and J by 4 bases, with 16 bases between the two germline ends. The CDR3 has 16 amino acids. Here the CDR3 DNA reads TGCGCCAGCAGCTTCGCGGAGTTACAAGGGAATCAGCCCCAGCATTTT. Translated: CASSFAELQGNQPQHF.

The chain is built from TRBV30 and TRBJ1-2; 8 bases map to TRBD1. Germline loops: CDR1 GTSNPN, CDR2 SVGIG (reference sequence). V lost 2 bases, J lost 3 bases, and 2 bases stayed unmatched. The CDR3 covers 13 residues. The CDR3 bases are TGTGCCTGGAGTAACAGGGGGGACTATGGCTACACCTTC. This sequence encodes CAWSNRGDYGYTF.

The chain carries TRBV7-9 and TRBJ2-3; no reliable D call. The CDR3 totals 14 residues. Germline V gene data show CDR1 as SEHNR and CDR2 as FQNEAQ (reference sequence). The V end lost 2 bases, the J end lost 2 bases, and 8 bases lay between the germline ends. The DNA for the CDR3 is TGTGCCAGCAGCTTAAGACAATCCACAGATACGCAGTATTTT. It is translated as CASSLRQSTDTQYF.

This chain uses TRBV30 with TRBJ2-7; TRBD1 might be the D (5 bases). The germline V gene has CDR1 GTSNPN and CDR2 SVGIG (reference sequence). The V and J ends lost 6 bases and 7 bases respectively, with 22 bases between them. The CDR3 length is 14 residues. This CDR3 is CACLSRQGYGEQYF. Written as DNA, the CDR3 is TGTGCCTGCCTTAGCCGTCAGGGCTACGGGGAGCAGTACTTC.